This T cell receptor beta chain was identified during a study of blood T cell repertoires in COVID-19. CDR1 and CDR2 (germline): LGHDT, YNNKEL (reference sequence). The CDR3 extends over 16 amino acids. Trimming took 3 bases from V and 5 from J; bases not matched to a gene: 10. Only in-frame clones appear in the TCRdb table, and some are missing; sequencing was by immunoSEQ multiplex PCR. The table lists 200,000 to 300,000 clones, 80% to 90% of them singletons, with more than 1.5% in the top ten. This clonotype was obtained from a middle-aged man who had recovered from COVID-19. Input material: PBMCs or T cells enriched from blood (not recorded which). This chain uses TRBV3-1 (or the pseudogene TRBV3-2) with TRBJ2-5; 9 positions agree with TRBD2. The CDR3 loop is CASSHTLAGLYETQYF. CDR3 DNA sequence: TGTGCCAGCAGCCACACCCTAGCGGGACTTTATGAGACCCAGTACTTC.